The next 4 T cell receptor beta chains were all read from a single sample in a study of response to subunit inactivated influenza vaccine. One entry per CDR3 protein, called by TCRdb with MiXCR from the RT-PCR reads. The table records hundreds of thousands of distinct CDR3 sequences, approximately 13% of them present only once. This specimen consisted of PBMCs from blood, obtained about 6 weeks after vaccination. Receptors originate from a man aged 45-65 years who received an inactivated influenza vaccine.

V and J are TRBV6-2 or TRBV6-3 and TRBJ2-1, with 15 bases identical to TRBD2. There are 17 residues in the CDR3. Germline V CDR1 and CDR2: MNHEY, SVGEGT. The J segment lost 6 bases and the V segment lost 5 bases, leaving 8 bases of the junction unmatched. The CDR3: CASSRTSGRGPRNEQFF. The CDR3, as DNA: TGTGCCAGCAGTCGGACTAGCGGGAGGGGTCCGCGCAATGAGCAGTTCTTC.

The chain has TRBV6-4 and TRBJ2-2; 9 positions match TRBD1. J gave up 6 bases and V 5 bases, and 7 bases lay outside the gene matches. Germline V gene sequence: CDR1 MRHNA, CDR2 SNTAGT. This CDR3 has 15 residues. CDR3 amino acids: CASSQQGAMAGELFF. In nucleotides, the CDR3 is TGTGCCAGCAGTCAACAGGGGGCCATGGCCGGGGAGCTGTTTTTT.

The table lists this clonotype with a few counts. The CDR3 DNA follows: TGCAGTGCTAGTTACCGGGACCGATCTAATTCACCCCTCCACTTT. Translation gives CSASYRDRSNSPLHF. The V and J genes are TRBV20-1 and TRBJ1-6; TRBD1 is a possible D gene (5 bases). CDR3 size: 15 residues. The germline V gene encodes CDR1 DFQATT and CDR2 SNEGSKA (reference sequence). V was shortened by 3 bases and J by 6 bases, with 15 bases between the two germline ends.

V and J are TRBV4-3 and TRBJ2-5; D could derive from TRBD1 or TRBD2 (5 bases each). V was clipped by 1 base and J by 1 base, with 7 bases between them. Germline CDR1 reads LGHNA; CDR2 reads YSLEER. The CDR3 spans 14 residues. CDR3 coding DNA: TGCGCCAGCAGCCAAGGGGACGGCCAAGAGACCCAGTACTTC. This sequence encodes CASSQGDGQETQYF.